The TCR beta chain under discussion was sequenced for a study of blood T cell repertoires in COVID-19. V was shortened by 1 base and J by 0 bases, with 22 bases between the two germline ends. Looked up from germline, CDR1 is GTSNPN and CDR2 is SVGIG (reference sequence). This CDR3 has 18 residues. The table came from immunoSEQ multiplex PCR; TCRdb's copy has only in-frame clones and leaves some out. The repertoire holds 400,000 or so clones, with more than 75% as singletons. Sequencing used peripheral blood. The rearrangement uses TRBV30 and TRBJ2-7; possibly TRBD1 for D (5 bases). The receptor's source is a human donor in a cohort sampled during active COVID-19. The DNA for the CDR3 is TGTGCCTGGAGTGACCAACTATACAGGAGAGAAAGCTCCTACGAGCAGTACTTC. This encodes CAWSDQLYRRESSYEQYF.